This entry features one TCR beta chain sequence. Its antigen is still unknown. The data stem from a study of chemoradiotherapy in HPV16-positive cancers. Background on the study: Candidate HPV-specific T-cell clones and common TCR motifs came from functional assays in a couple of HPV16-positive patients. Study results and limitations: Candidate HPV-specific clones and E7-related TCR motifs grew in tumor during treatment. Functional assays defining HPV-specific T cells used only a couple of HPV16-positive patients.

This table comes from immunoSEQ multiplex PCR, and its TCRdb copy is limited to in-frame clones, with some not included. Of roughly 24,000 clones in the sample, roughly 92% were seen once. The germline CDR1 and CDR2 sequences are SNHLY and FYNNEI. The CDR3 has 15 amino acids. V lost 7 bases and J lost 8, with 20 bases in between. The sample here was blood, taken from a patient who underwent chemoradiotherapy. The rearrangement uses TRBV2 and TRBJ1-4; no definite D call. This TCR was sampled from a human donor with HPV-associated anogenital cancer. In DNA, the CDR3 is TGTGCCAGCAACGTCTGGCAGGTCGGGAGCGAAAAACTGTTTTTT. It yields the protein CASNVWQVGSEKLFF. The full variable domain, with the rest looked up from reference TRBV2 and TRBJ1-4, is EPEVTQTPSHQVTQMGQEVILRCVPISNHLYFYWYRQILGQKVEFLVSFYNNEISEKSEIFDDQFSVERPDGSNFTLKIRSTKLEDSAMYFCASNVWQVGSEKLFFGSGTQLSVL.